These 4 T cell receptor beta chains share one sample of origin, sequenced in a study of tumor and adjacent non-tumor tissue in lung cancer. The library came from three nested PCR rounds adapted from ARM-PCR protocols. TCRdb reprocessed the multiplex PCR reads with MiXCR, giving one entry per CDR3 protein. Among tens of thousands of distinct CDR3 sequences listed, less than 75% were seen once. RNA was extracted from bulk tissue without any cell sorting. Sequencing was performed on lung tumor tissue. These receptors were collected from a woman in her 70s with non-small cell lung cancer.

As to this clonotype: This may arise from a read error, as a much more abundant clone is one base away. The gene calls are TRBV7-9 and TRBJ1-1; D is unresolved. Per the germline V gene, CDR1 is SEHNR and CDR2 is FQNEAQ (reference sequence). The CDR3 is 14 amino acids. CDR3 in amino acids: CASSIGHVNTETFF. CDR3 DNA: TGTGCCAGCAGCATAGGGCATGTGAACACTGAAACTTTCTTT.

Regarding this clonotype: The junction departs from the called germline gene at one end, perhaps through a read error. V usage is TRBV5-1 and J usage is TRBJ2-2; TRBD1 aligns across 9 bases. Looked up from germline, CDR1 is SGHRS and CDR2 is YFSETQ. This CDR3 contains 15 residues. CDR3 sequence (DNA): TGCGCAAGCAGCTCCGGGACAGGGTACATTGGGGAGCTGTTTTTT. Its protein product is CASSSGTGYIGELFF.

Note on this clonotype: A much bigger clone sits one base away, suggesting this may be a read error. This chain joins TRBV7-9 and TRBJ2-3, with a tentative D call TRBD1 (5 bases). This CDR3 region has 14 residues. CDR1 is SEHNR and CDR2 is FQNEAQ in the germline V gene (reference sequence). CDR3 sequence: CAISPESRGDTQYF. CDR3 coding DNA: TGTGCCATCAGCCCCGAGAGTAGGGGCGATACGCAGTATTTT.

Notes on this clonotype: The junction differs from germline at one of its ends, possibly a read error. The V gene is TRBV6-2 or TRBV6-3, the J gene TRBJ2-7; 8 bases agree with TRBD2. This CDR3 has 13 residues. Germline CDR1 MNHEY, CDR2 SVGEGT. CDR3 nucleotides: TGTGCCAGCCGTCGAATAGCGGGGAGAGAGCAATACTTC. Its protein is CASRRIAGREQYF.